This TCR beta chain was retrieved from a study of cytomegalovirus exposure and HLA in healthy donors. Across the study: In a previous analysis, approximately 110 million unique TCR beta sequences were found from 150 million to 200 million T cells. Caucasian-associated ancestry cluster membership applied to under 85% of approximately 420 genotyped donors.

Study-level points and caveats: Most TCR sequences proved rare, with some public TCRs found in many donors. According to an earlier analysis, most TCR beta V segments yielded productive rearrangements about 90% or about 30% of the time.

13 Jbeta primers and 60 Vbeta primers were used for the PCR. Using immunoSEQ multiplex PCR, the repertoire was profiled, and TCRdb retains in-frame clones only, with some absent. The data contain about 92,000 clones, roughly 80% of them singletons. J gave up 3 bases and V 5 bases, and 5 bases lay outside the gene matches. The germline gives CDR1 MNHNS, CDR2 SASEGT. The CDR3 covers 15 residues. This clone was recorded at least ten times. Its antigen is as yet unknown. The sequenced material came from PBMCs. The chain recombines TRBV6-1 with TRBJ2-7; 12 nucleotides align to TRBD1. The sequence came from a man aged 45-65 years in good health and CMV-seropositive. CDR3 nucleotide sequence: TGTGCCAGCAGTTTTTGGGACAGGGGGCTCTACGAGCAGTACTTC. Its translation: CASSFWDRGLYEQYF.